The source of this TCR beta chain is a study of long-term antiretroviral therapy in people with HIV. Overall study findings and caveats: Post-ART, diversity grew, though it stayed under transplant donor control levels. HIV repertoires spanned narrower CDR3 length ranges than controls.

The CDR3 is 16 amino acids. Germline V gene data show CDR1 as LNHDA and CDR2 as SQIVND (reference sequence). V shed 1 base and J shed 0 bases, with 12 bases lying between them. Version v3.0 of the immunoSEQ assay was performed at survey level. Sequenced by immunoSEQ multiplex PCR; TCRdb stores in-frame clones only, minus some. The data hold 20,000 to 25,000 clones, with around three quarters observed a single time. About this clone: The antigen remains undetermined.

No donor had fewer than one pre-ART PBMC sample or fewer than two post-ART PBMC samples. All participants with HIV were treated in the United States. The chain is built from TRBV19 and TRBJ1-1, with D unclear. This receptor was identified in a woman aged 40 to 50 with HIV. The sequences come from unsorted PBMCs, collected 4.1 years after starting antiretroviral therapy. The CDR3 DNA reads TGTGCCAGTAGTATAGGGAGGGTTCGGATGAACACTGAAGCTTTCTTT. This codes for CASSIGRVRMNTEAFF.